The sequence of this T cell receptor beta chain was determined in a study of identifying expanded T cells in peripheral blood (dated by TCRdb to about 2019). As for the study more broadly: Technical replicates were generated by sequencing separate aliquots of the same genomic DNA pool, and four replicates were compared pairwise. Points the paper makes about the study in general: Across all healthy-donor time intervals, the beta-binomial model significantly cut both the number of clones called differentially abundant and the false-positive rate. Around 1.3 differentially abundant clones were flagged by the binomial model between technical replicates, whereas about 15 and 18 were flagged over about two weeks and four weeks, respectively. The authors expected biological variance in healthy repertoires might increase further over much longer intervals such as months to years. In all healthy donors, the variance in clone template counts between samples taken roughly 14 days apart rose significantly as total template count increased.

TCRbeta CDR3 regions were profiled by bias-controlled multiplex PCR amplification of genomic DNA with the immunoSEQ Assay. The paper's data handling went like this. To quantify the absolute abundance of each unique TCRbeta CDR3 region, the sequences were collapsed and filtered. Differential abundance was tested with a binomial (Fisher-equivalent) model and with a beta-binomial model adding time-dependent variance fitted from healthy donors. Any clone with fewer than 5 combined templates was excluded, and a clone was called differentially abundant if its Benjamini-Hochberg FDR was below 0.01. In the beta-binomial model, variance was expressed as a function of the total template count across the two samples, in the form v = (b*log(k)+a)^2. TCRdb re-hosts the immuneACCESS table, in-frame sequences only. Its copies lack some clones; in the studies checked, an unresolved V gene accounts for under half of them, and the cause for the rest is not known. V and J calls and clone size are given by that table; D and trimming were obtained from the DNA. A total of around 82,000 clones appear in this sample, 65% to 85% of them only once. Roughly a fifth of the sample belongs to the ten largest clones.

No immune events such as infections were documented for the healthy donors during the collection period. To calibrate time-dependent variance in a beta-binomial model of T-cell clone differential abundance, blood repertoires from healthy donors were used as a training cohort. The training cohort included around ten healthy donors, of whom 3 were female and 7 were male. On average the donors were 43 years old, and their ages spanned about 29 to 65 years. Whole blood was collected from each healthy donor at three time points spaced about 14 days apart and obtained from a commercial supplier. For immunosequencing, genomic DNA was extracted from unsorted whole blood. With respect to this clone: Its antigen has not been determined. Base-call qualities are not available, and no considerably larger clone is one nucleotide away.

CDR1 and CDR2 are read off the germline V gene (reference sequence) as MNHNY and SVGAGI. V gives up 5 bases and J gives up 2 bases, and the segment between their germline ends measures 13 bases. From the cysteine up to the phenylalanine, the CDR3 has a length of 14 residues. The kept DNA is CDR3 alone, 42 bases in frame from the first base. This TCR came from a person aged 18 to 70 in good health. Input material: blood. The chain is assembled from TRBV6-6 and TRBJ2-7; TRBD1 is a weak D gene call, 6 bases matching. The DNA is TGTGCCAGCAGTGGAGCCGGGACACCCTACGAGCAGTACTTC. Translation gives CASSGAGTPYEQYF.